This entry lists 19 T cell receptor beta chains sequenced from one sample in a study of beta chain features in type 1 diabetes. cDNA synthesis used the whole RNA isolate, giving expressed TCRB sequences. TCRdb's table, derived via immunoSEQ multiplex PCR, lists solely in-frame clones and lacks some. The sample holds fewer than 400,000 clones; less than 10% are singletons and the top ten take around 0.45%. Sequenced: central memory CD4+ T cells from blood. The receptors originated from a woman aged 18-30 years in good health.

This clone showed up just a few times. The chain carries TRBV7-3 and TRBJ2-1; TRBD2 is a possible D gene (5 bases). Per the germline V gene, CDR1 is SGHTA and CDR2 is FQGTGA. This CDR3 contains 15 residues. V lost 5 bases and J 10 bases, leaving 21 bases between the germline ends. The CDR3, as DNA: TGTGCCAGCAGCGAGACTACTGCAGGAGGCCAGGAGCAGTTCTTC. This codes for CASSETTAGGQEQFF.

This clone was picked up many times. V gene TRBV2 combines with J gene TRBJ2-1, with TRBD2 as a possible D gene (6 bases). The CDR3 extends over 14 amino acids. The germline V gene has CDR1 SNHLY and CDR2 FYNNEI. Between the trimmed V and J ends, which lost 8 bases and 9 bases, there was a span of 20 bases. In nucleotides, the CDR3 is TGTGCCAGCGGGATAGGTACGGGAGCGCTTGAGCAGTTCTTC. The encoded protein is CASGIGTGALEQFF.

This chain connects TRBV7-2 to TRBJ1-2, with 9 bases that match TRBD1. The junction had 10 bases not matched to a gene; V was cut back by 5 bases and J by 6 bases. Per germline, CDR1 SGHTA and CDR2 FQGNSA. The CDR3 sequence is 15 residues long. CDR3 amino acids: CASSTYPTGGNGYTF. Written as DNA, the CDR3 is TGTGCCAGCAGCACCTACCCGACAGGGGGAAATGGCTACACCTTC.

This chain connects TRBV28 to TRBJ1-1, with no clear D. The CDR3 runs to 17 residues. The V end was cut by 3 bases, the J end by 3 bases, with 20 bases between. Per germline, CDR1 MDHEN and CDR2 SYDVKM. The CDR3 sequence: CASSFLSFRFIHTEAFF. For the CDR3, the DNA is TGTGCCAGCAGTTTTTTATCCTTTCGGTTTATTCACACTGAAGCTTTCTTT.

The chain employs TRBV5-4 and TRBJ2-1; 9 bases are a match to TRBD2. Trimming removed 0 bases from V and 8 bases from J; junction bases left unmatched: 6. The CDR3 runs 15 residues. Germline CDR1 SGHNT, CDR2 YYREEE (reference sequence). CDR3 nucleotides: TGTGCCAGCAGCTTGGTACTAGCGGGCTTCGATGAGCAGTTCTTC. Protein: CASSLVLAGFDEQFF.

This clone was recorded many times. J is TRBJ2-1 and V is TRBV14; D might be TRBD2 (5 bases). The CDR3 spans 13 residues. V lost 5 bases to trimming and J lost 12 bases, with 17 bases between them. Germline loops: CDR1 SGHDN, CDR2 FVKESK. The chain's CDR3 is CASSSGGARAQFF. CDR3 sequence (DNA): TGTGCCAGCAGCTCCGGAGGCGCGCGGGCGCAGTTCTTC. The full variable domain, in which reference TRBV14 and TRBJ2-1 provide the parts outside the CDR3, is EAGVTQFPSHSVIEKGQTVTLRCDPISGHDNLYWYRRVMGKEIKFLLHFVKESKQDESGMPNNRFLAERTGGTYSTLKVQPAELEDSGVYFCASSSGGARAQFFGPGTRLTVL.

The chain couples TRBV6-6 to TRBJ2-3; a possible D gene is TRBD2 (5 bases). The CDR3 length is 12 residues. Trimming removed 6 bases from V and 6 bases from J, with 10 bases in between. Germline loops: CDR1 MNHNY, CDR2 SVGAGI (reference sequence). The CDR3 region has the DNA TGTGCCAGCAGGGGCCCGGGGGATACGCAGTATTTT. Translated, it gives CASRGPGDTQYF.

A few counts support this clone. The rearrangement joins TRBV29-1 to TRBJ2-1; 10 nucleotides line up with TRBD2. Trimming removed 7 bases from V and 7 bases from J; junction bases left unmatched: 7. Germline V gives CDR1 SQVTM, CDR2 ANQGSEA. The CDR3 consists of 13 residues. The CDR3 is CSALTSGANEQFF. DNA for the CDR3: TGCAGCGCACTCACTAGCGGGGCAAATGAGCAGTTCTTC.

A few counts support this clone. The CDR3 region has the DNA TGTGCCAGCAGCCTCCCGGGAGCGGGAGATGCCGGGGAGCTGTTTTTT. Protein product: CASSLPGAGDAGELFF. This rearrangement joins TRBV7-9 to TRBJ2-2; 8 bases align to TRBD2. The CDR3 extends over 16 amino acids. Germline loops: CDR1 SEHNR, CDR2 FQNEAQ (reference sequence). V shed 5 bases, J shed 6 bases, and the junction held 11 bases outside the gene matches.

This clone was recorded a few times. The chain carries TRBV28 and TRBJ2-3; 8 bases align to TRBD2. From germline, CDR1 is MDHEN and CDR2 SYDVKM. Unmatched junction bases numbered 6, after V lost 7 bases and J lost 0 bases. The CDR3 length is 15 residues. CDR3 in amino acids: CASTRREVSTDTQYF. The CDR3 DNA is TGTGCCAGCACCCGGCGGGAGGTGAGCACAGATACGCAGTATTTT.

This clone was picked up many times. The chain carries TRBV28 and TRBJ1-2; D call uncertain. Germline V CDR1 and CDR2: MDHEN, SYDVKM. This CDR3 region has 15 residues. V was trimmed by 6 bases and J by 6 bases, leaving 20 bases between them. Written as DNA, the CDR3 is TGTGCCAGCAGGCAACTCGGGTCGATATGGAATGGCTACACCTTC. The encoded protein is CASRQLGSIWNGYTF.

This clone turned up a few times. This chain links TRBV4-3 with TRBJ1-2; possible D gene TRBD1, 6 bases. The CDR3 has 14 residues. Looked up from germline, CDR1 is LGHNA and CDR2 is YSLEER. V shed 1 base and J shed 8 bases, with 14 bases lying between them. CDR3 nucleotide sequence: TGCGCCAGCAGCCAAGCACAGGGATACTTAGGCTACACCTTC. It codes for CASSQAQGYLGYTF.

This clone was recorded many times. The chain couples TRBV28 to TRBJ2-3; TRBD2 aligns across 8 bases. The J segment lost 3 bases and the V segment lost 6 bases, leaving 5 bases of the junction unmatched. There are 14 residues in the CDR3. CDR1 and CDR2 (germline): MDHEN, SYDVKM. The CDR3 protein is CASSQRGRTDTQYF. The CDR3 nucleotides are TGTGCCAGCAGCCAGCGGGGGCGGACAGATACGCAGTATTTT.

CDR3 amino acids: CASSDRDFPSYNEQFF. Written as DNA, the CDR3 is TGCGCCAGCAGTGACCGGGACTTCCCTTCCTACAATGAGCAGTTCTTC. This chain joins TRBV10-1 and TRBJ2-1, with D possibly being TRBD2 (6 bases). This CDR3 has 16 amino acids. Trimming took 3 bases from V and 1 from J, leaving 13 bases between them. Germline V CDR1 and CDR2: WNHNN, SYGVQD (reference sequence).

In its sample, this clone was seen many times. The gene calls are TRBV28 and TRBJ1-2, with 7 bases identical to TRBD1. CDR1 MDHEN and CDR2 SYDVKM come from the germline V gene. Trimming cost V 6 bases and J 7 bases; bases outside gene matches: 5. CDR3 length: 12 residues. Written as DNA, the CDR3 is TGTGCCAGCAGACAGGGGACTTTTGGCTACACCTTC. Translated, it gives CASRQGTFGYTF.

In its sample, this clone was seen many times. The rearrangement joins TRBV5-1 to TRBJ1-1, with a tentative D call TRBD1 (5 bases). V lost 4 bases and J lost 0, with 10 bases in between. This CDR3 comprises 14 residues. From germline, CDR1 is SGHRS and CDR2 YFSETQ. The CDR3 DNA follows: TGCGCCAGCAGCGGGACGGCAATGAACACTGAAGCTTTCTTT. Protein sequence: CASSGTAMNTEAFF.

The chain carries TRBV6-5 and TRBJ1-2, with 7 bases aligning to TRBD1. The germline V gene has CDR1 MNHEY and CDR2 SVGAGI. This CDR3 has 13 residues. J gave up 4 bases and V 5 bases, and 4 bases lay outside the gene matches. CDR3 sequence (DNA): TGTGCCAGCAGTCGGGACAGCTCCTATGGCTACACCTTC. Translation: CASSRDSSYGYTF.

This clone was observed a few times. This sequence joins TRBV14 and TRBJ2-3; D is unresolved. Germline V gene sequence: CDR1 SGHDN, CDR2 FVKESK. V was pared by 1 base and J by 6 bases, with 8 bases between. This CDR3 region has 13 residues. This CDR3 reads CASSQGADDTQYF. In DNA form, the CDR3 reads TGTGCCAGCAGCCAAGGAGCTGATGATACGCAGTATTTT.

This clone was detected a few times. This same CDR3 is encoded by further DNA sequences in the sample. CDR3 sequence (DNA): TGTGCCAGCAGCCTCGGGACAGTGAACACTGAAGCTTTCTTT. It yields the protein CASSLGTVNTEAFF. This chain links TRBV5-6 with TRBJ1-1; TRBD1 matches at 7 bases. The CDR3 totals 14 residues. Germline CDR1 is SGHDT and CDR2 is YYEEEE. V shed 4 bases, J shed 0 bases, and the junction held 3 bases outside the gene matches. Complete variable domain (other parts from reference TRBV5-6 and TRBJ1-1): DAGVTQSPTHLIKTRGQQVTLRCSPKSGHDTVSWYQQALGQGPQFIFQYYEEEERQRGNFPDRFSGHQFPNYSSELNVNALLLGDSALYLCASSLGTVNTEAFFGQGTRLTVV.